These 12 T cell receptor beta chains originate from one sample sequenced in a study of T-cell memory formation after mild COVID-19. TCRdb ran MiXCR on the 5' RACE reads and lists one entry per CDR3 protein. The data show about 55,000 distinct CDR3 sequences, approximately 9.5% seen once. The sequenced material came from PBMCs or a T cell subset sorted from them (not recorded which). The receptors stem from a man aged 18 to 29 who had mild COVID-19 (a few samples of this study predate the infection). Cell type and time point are not known.

CDR3 sequence: CASSATGGVSNEQFF. CDR3 bases: TGTGCCAGCAGCGCGACAGGGGGGGTTTCCAATGAGCAGTTCTTC. The J gene is TRBJ2-1, the V gene TRBV9, with TRBD1 matching over 9 bases. There are 15 residues in the CDR3. Germline lookup yields CDR1 SGDLS and CDR2 YYNGEE. V lost 3 bases, J lost 6 bases, and 7 bases stayed unmatched.

In its sample, this clonotype was seen a few times. V usage is TRBV6-6 and J usage is TRBJ2-5; 9 bases line up with TRBD2. With 7 bases clipped from V and 5 bases from J, the junction kept 14 bases outside the gene matches. CDR3 length equals 16 residues. Germline CDR1 and CDR2: MNHNY and SVGAGI (reference sequence). For the CDR3, the DNA is TGTGCCAGCAAGTTAAGCGGGGGGCTAAATGGGGAGACCCAGTACTTC. It translates to CASKLSGGLNGETQYF.

V is TRBV27 and J is TRBJ1-6; 7 positions agree with TRBD1. With V trimmed by 7 bases and J by 8 bases, 5 bases remained unmatched. Germline V gene data show CDR1 as MNHEY and CDR2 as SMNVEV (reference sequence). The CDR3 runs 13 residues. In DNA form, the CDR3 reads TGTGCCAGCAACCGGGACAGTTATTCACCCCTCCACTTT. Its protein is CASNRDSYSPLHF.

This clonotype has a count of ten or more. J is TRBJ2-3 and V is TRBV5-1, with D hard to call. Trimming left V 4 bases short and J 0 bases short, with 15 bases between. CDR1 and CDR2 (germline): SGHRS, YFSETQ. The CDR3 consists of 16 residues. CDR3 loop: CASSPEGRSSTDTQYF. CDR3 in DNA: TGCGCCAGCAGCCCCGAAGGGCGGTCTAGCACAGATACGCAGTATTTT.

This clonotype was detected a few times. V gene TRBV9 combines with J gene TRBJ1-3; D remains ambiguous. Germline V lookup: CDR1 SGDLS, CDR2 YYNGEE. Trimming removed 2 bases at V and 0 bases at J, with 6 bases between. The length of the CDR3 is 14 residues. CDR3 sequence reads: CASSVTTSGNTIYF. In DNA, the CDR3 is TGTGCCAGCAGCGTGACAACCTCTGGAAACACCATATATTTT.

V gene TRBV9 combines with J gene TRBJ1-1; 7 bases are a match to TRBD1. The trim removed 3 bases at V and 0 bases at J, leaving 5 bases unmatched. CDR1 and CDR2 from the germline V gene are SGDLS and YYNGEE. The CDR3 is 15 amino acids. For the CDR3, the DNA is TGTGCCAGCAGCGGGGACAGTACGATGAACACTGAAGCTTTCTTT. Its translation is CASSGDSTMNTEAFF.

This clonotype was picked up many times. The chain is built from TRBV5-6 and TRBJ2-1, with no clear D. Germline lookup yields CDR1 SGHDT and CDR2 YYEEEE. There are 13 residues in the CDR3. Trimming took off 1 base at V and 5 bases at J, with 7 bases between the two ends. The DNA of the CDR3 is TGTGCCAGCAGCTTGTATAACCACAATGAGCAGTTCTTC. This translates into CASSLYNHNEQFF.

There are a few counts of this clonotype. This chain uses TRBV20-1 with TRBJ1-5; unclear D gene. Trimming stripped 4 bases from V and 5 bases from J, with 12 bases between. The CDR3 contains 13 residues. Germline CDR1 DFQATT, CDR2 SNEGSKA (reference sequence). The CDR3 DNA is TGCAGTGCTATATATGGCGGCGATCAGCCCCAGCATTTT. Translating it yields CSAIYGGDQPQHF.

This clonotype was observed many times. The CDR3 DNA is TGTGCCAGCAGCTTCGGACTAGCGGGAGGCGAGCAGTTCTTC. Translated: CASSFGLAGGEQFF. The V call is TRBV7-2, the J call TRBJ2-1; 14 bases are shared with TRBD2. Germline trimming cut 3 bases from V and 10 bases from J; bases unmatched to any gene: 2. The CDR3 is made up of 14 amino acids. The germline gives CDR1 SGHTA, CDR2 FQGNSA.

The chain has TRBV5-1 and TRBJ2-7; TRBD1 matches at 8 bases. V shed 4 bases, J shed 3 bases, and the junction held 6 bases outside the gene matches. Germline V gives CDR1 SGHRS, CDR2 YFSETQ. This CDR3 has 14 amino acids. The CDR3 reads CASSTPGQDYEQYF. CDR3 coding DNA: TGCGCCAGCAGCACCCCGGGACAGGACTACGAGCAGTACTTC.

This clonotype was detected only a few times. This rearrangement joins TRBV14 to TRBJ2-3; D is perhaps TRBD1 (5 bases). Germline V CDR1 and CDR2: SGHDN, FVKESK. The germline V and J ends were trimmed by 4 bases and 6 bases, with 11 bases remaining between them. This CDR3 region has 13 residues. The CDR3 sequence: CASSRGPRDTQYF. CDR3 nucleotides: TGTGCCAGCAGCCGGGGCCCCCGGGATACGCAGTATTTT.

This clonotype was counted only a few times. One end of the junction varies from germline; a read error may be responsible. CDR3 coding DNA: TGTGCCAGCTCACCGGTGGGGAACACTGAAGCTTTT. Encoded protein: CASSPVGNTEAF. The chain joins TRBV18 to TRBJ1-1; D is ambiguous. The length of the CDR3 is 12 residues. Germline CDR1 reads KGHSH; CDR2 reads LQKENI.